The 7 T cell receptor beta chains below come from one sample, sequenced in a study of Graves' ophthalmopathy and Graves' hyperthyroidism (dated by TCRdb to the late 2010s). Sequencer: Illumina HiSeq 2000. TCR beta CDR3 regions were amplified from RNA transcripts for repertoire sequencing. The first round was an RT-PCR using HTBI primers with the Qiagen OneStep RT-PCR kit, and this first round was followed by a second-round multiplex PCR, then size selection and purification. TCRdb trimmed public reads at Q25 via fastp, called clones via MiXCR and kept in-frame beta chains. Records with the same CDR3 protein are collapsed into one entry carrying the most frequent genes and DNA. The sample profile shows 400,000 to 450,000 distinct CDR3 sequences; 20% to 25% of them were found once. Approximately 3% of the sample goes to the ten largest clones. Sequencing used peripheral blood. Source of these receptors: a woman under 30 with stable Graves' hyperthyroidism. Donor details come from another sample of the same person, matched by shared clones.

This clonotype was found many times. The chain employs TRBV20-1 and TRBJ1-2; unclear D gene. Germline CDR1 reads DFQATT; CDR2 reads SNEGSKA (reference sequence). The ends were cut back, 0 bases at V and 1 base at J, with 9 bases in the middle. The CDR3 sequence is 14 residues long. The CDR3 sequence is CSARDLGLNYGYTF. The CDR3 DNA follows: TGCAGTGCTAGAGATCTAGGGCTTAACTATGGCTACACCTTC.

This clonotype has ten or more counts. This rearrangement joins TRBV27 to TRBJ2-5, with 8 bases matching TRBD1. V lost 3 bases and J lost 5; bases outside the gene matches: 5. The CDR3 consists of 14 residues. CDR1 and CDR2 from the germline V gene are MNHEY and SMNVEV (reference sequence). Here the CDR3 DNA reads TGTGCCAGCAGTTTCCAGGGGGCGGGGGAGACCCAGTACTTC. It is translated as CASSFQGAGETQYF.

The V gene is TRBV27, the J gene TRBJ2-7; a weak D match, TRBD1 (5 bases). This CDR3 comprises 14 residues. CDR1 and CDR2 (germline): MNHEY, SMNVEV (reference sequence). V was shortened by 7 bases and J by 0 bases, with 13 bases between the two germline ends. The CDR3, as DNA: TGTGCCAGCACCCGGACACCGAGCTCCTACGAGCAGTACTTC. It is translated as CASTRTPSSYEQYF.

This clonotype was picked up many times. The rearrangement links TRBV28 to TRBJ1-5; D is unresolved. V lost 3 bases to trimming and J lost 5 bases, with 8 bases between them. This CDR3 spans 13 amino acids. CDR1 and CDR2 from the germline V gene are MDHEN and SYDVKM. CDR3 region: CASSLGKHQPQHF. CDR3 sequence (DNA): TGTGCCAGCAGTTTGGGAAAACATCAGCCCCAGCATTTT.

This chain's CDR3 is CASSLVGQGYGNTIYF. CDR3 sequence (DNA): TGTGCCAGCAGCTTGGTGGGACAGGGGTATGGAAACACCATATATTTT. The chain uses TRBV5-6 and TRBJ1-3, with 10 bases matching TRBD1. V was clipped by 0 bases and J by 3 bases; unmatched bases: 3. Germline V CDR1 and CDR2: SGHDT, YYEEEE. This CDR3 comprises 16 residues.

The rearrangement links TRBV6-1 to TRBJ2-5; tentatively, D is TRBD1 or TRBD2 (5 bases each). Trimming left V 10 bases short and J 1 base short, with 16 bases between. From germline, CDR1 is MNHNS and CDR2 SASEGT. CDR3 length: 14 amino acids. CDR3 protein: CATGDGGGQETQYF. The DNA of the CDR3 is TGTGCCACCGGGGACGGAGGAGGCCAAGAGACCCAGTACTTC.

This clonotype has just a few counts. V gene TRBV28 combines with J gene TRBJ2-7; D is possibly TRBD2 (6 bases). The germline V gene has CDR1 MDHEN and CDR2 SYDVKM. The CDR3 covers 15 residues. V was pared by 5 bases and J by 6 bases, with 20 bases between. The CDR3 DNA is TGTGCCAGCAGTCCCGCCGGGACTGCCGCTCCCGAGCAGTACTTC. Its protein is CASSPAGTAAPEQYF.